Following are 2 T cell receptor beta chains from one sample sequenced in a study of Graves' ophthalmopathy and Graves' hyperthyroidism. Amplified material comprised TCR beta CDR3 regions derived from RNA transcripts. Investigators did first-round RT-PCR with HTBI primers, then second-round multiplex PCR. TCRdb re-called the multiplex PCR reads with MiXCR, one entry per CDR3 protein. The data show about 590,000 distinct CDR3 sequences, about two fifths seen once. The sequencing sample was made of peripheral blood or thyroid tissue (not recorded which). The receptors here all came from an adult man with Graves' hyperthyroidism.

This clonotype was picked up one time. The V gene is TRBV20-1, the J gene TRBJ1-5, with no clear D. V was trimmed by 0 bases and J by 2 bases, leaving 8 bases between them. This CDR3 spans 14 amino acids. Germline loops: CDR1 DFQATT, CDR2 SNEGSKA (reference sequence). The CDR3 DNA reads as TGCAGTGCTAGAGACAGTAGAGGCAATCAGCCCCAGCATTTT. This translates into CSARDSRGNQPQHF.

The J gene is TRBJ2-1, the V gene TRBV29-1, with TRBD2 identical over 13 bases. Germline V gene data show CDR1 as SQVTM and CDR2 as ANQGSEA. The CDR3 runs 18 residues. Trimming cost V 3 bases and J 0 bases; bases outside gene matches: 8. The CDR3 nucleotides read TGCAGCGTTGACACTAGCGGGAGGGGGCCGAGCTCCTACAATGAGCAGTTCTTC. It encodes CSVDTSGRGPSSYNEQFF.